This entry is about one T cell receptor (beta chain). The antigen is not known. The entry originates in a study of early T cells in non-severe SARS-CoV-2 infection. Looking at the study overall: Alpha and beta chains were unpaired, from unsorted whole-blood bulk RNA. The study's findings and limits: VDJdb-based annotation leaned toward anti-spike CD8 responses and missed private and CD4 specificities.

Individual cDNA molecules were tagged with unique molecular identifiers. TCRdb recomputed calls from the 5' RACE reads with MiXCR, one row per CDR3 protein. This table has tens of thousands of distinct CDR3 sequences, around 11% appearing once. The TCR originated in an adult who was a healthcare worker with PCR-confirmed SARS-CoV-2 infection or an uninfected control (not recorded which). The specimen comprised whole blood, sampled at baseline.

The CDR3 DNA sequence: TGTGCCACCCTTGACCCGAAAGGCACAGATACGCAGTATTTT. This translates into CATLDPKGTDTQYF. The chain links TRBV10-3 to TRBJ2-3; D is ambiguous. Germline CDR1 is ENHRY and CDR2 is SYGVKD. The CDR3 loop spans 14 amino acids. V lost 10 bases to trimming and J lost 1 base, with 15 bases between them.